This T cell receptor (beta chain) appears in the sequencing data of a study of blood T cell repertoires in COVID-19. Germline CDR1 reads LGHNA; CDR2 reads YNFKEQ. Trimming at V came to 1 base and at J to 6 bases, leaving 7 bases not matched to a gene. This CDR3 is 17 amino acids long. Some clones are missing from TCRdb's copy, which holds only in-frame ones; the method was immunoSEQ multiplex PCR. The top ten hold approximately 1.3% of the sample, which has more than 350,000 clones, around nine tenths seen once. This sequence was found in a woman under 30 who had been exposed to COVID-19. V gene TRBV4-2 combines with J gene TRBJ2-1; the match to TRBD2 covers 12 bases. The sequencing sample was made of PBMCs or T cells enriched from blood (not recorded which). CDR3 in DNA: TGTGCCAGCAGCCAAGCCGTGGCTAGCGGGGGGGCCAATGAGCAGTTCTTC. Residues: CASSQAVASGGANEQFF.